This T cell receptor (beta chain) was retrieved from a study of T-cell reconstitution after alpha-beta-depleted transplantation in children. A TCRbeta library incorporating unique molecular identifiers was prepared. TCRdb re-derived calls from the PCR reads in MiXCR, one entry per CDR3 protein. This repertoire shows about 540,000 distinct CDR3 sequences, 15% to 20% found once; its top ten account for 3% to 4%. This clonotype occurred a few times. Per germline, CDR1 SGHRS and CDR2 YFSETQ. V lost 0 bases and J 2 bases, leaving 8 bases between the germline ends. This CDR3 region has 14 residues. The specimen was PBMCs from the stem cell graft donor, collected from the stem cell graft. The receptor was isolated from a human donor who donated a stem cell graft to a child with acute lymphoblastic leukemia. V usage is TRBV5-1 and J usage is TRBJ1-2; D ambiguous. The CDR3 DNA reads as TGCGCCAGCAGCTTGGATAGCGCGAACTATGGCTACACCTTC. It encodes CASSLDSANYGYTF.